A single sample gave rise to the 10 T cell receptor beta chains below, sequenced in a study of neurological immune-mediated disorders. TCRdb re-derived calls from the 5' RACE reads in MiXCR, one entry per CDR3 protein. This table has 50,000 or so distinct CDR3 sequences, about 3.8% appearing once. Sample: PBMCs. The receptor set was obtained from a man in his fifties or sixties with multiple sclerosis.

This clonotype has at least ten counts. V usage is TRBV10-3 and J usage is TRBJ1-1; D is ambiguous. The length of the CDR3 is 13 residues. Germline loops: CDR1 ENHRY, CDR2 SYGVKD. The germline V and J ends were trimmed by 0 bases and 3 bases, with 5 bases remaining between them. This CDR3 reads CAISESTYTEAFF. The CDR3 region has the DNA TGTGCCATCAGTGAGTCGACATACACTGAAGCTTTCTTT.

This clonotype has ten or more counts. The genes are TRBV7-8 and TRBJ1-5; D uncertain. The CDR3 totals 13 residues. Trimming stripped 5 bases from V and 0 bases from J, with 5 bases between. Germline CDR1 SGHVS, CDR2 FQNEAQ. The CDR3 loop reads CASSPISNQPQHF. Written as DNA, the CDR3 is TGTGCCAGCAGCCCTATTAGCAATCAGCCCCAGCATTTT.

The table lists this clonotype with many counts. The chain joins TRBV20-1 to TRBJ2-7, with TRBD2 matching 7 bases. This CDR3 spans 11 amino acids. The trim removed 5 bases at V and 8 bases at J, leaving 6 bases unmatched. Germline V gene lookup returns CDR1 DFQATT and CDR2 SNEGSKA (reference sequence). The CDR3 loop reads CSAGTGTKQYF. In nucleotides, the CDR3 is TGCAGTGCTGGAACCGGGACTAAGCAGTACTTC.

Many counts were recorded for this clonotype. The J gene is TRBJ2-1, the V gene TRBV2; a possible D gene is TRBD2 (6 bases). Looked up from germline, CDR1 is SNHLY and CDR2 is FYNNEI. This CDR3 is 12 amino acids long. V shed 7 bases and J shed 6 bases, with 10 bases lying between them. The CDR3 here is CASKRGSNEQFF. CDR3 bases: TGTGCCAGCAAACGGGGGAGCAATGAGCAGTTCTTC. Full variable domain (missing parts from reference TRBV2 and TRBJ2-1): EPEVTQTPSHQVTQMGQEVILRCVPISNHLYFYWYRQILGQKVEFLVSFYNNEISEKSEIFDDQFSVERPDGSNFTLKIRSTKLEDSAMYFCASKRGSNEQFFGPGTRLTVL.

This clonotype was seen at least ten times. V usage is TRBV20-1 and J usage is TRBJ2-6; D possibly corresponds to TRBD2 (6 bases). Trimming stripped 0 bases from V and 4 bases from J, with 13 bases between. Germline CDR1 reads DFQATT; CDR2 reads SNEGSKA (reference sequence). This CDR3 has 16 amino acids. The CDR3 DNA is TGCAGTGCTAGAGATGGCGGGGCGGGCGGGGCCAACGTCCTGACTTTC. This codes for CSARDGGAGGANVLTF.

Many counts were recorded for this clonotype. V and J are TRBV28 and TRBJ2-7, with 7 bases aligning to TRBD1. Germline assignment: CDR1 MDHEN and CDR2 SYDVKM. The CDR3 has 14 residues. With V trimmed by 8 bases and J by 6 bases, 13 bases remained unmatched. The CDR3 DNA sequence: TGTGCCAGCGGGACCGGGACCAGGGGGAGCGAGCAGTACTTC. The encoded protein is CASGTGTRGSEQYF. The whole variable domain, filled in from reference TRBV28 and TRBJ2-7, reads DVKVTQSSRYLVKRTGEKVFLECVQDMDHENMFWYRQDPGLGLRLIYFSYDVKMKEKGDIPEGYSVSREKKERFSLILESASTNQTSMYLCASGTGTRGSEQYFGPGTRLTVT.

This clonotype was observed a single time. A read error may account for a junction end that differs from germline. The chain employs TRBV4-2 and TRBJ1-6; D not resolved. The V gene's germline CDR1 is LGHNA and CDR2 YNFKEQ. The CDR3 spans 17 residues. In nucleotides, the CDR3 is TGTGCCAGCAGCCAAGATATCTTCCCGGACCGAAATTCAACCCTCAACTTT. Protein: CASSQDIFPDRNSTLNF.

This clonotype occurred many times. The CDR3 bases are TGCAGTGCTAGACTCCGGAATGAGCAGTTCTTC. Protein product: CSARLRNEQFF. The V and J genes are TRBV20-1 and TRBJ2-1; D not resolved. Trimming stripped 2 bases from V and 7 bases from J, with 6 bases between. CDR3 length: 11 amino acids. CDR1 is DFQATT and CDR2 is SNEGSKA in the germline V gene (reference sequence).

This clonotype was recorded many times. The CDR3 sequence is CASSLVNVNTEAFF. The CDR3 DNA follows: TGTGCCAGCAGTTTGGTCAATGTGAACACTGAAGCTTTCTTT. The J gene is TRBJ1-1, the V gene TRBV28, with D unresolved. The germline gives CDR1 MDHEN, CDR2 SYDVKM. V lost 3 bases and J 0 bases, leaving 8 bases between the germline ends. The CDR3 loop spans 14 amino acids.

This clonotype was detected many times. The chain joins TRBV20-1 to TRBJ2-5; 10 bases are shared with TRBD2. Unmatched junction bases numbered 5, after V lost 3 bases and J lost 1 base. The CDR3 sequence is 15 residues long. The V gene's germline CDR1 is DFQATT and CDR2 SNEGSKA (reference sequence). The CDR3 loop reads CSASVLAGAQETQYF. The CDR3 DNA sequence: TGCAGTGCTAGTGTCCTAGCGGGGGCCCAAGAGACCCAGTACTTC.